This TCR beta chain was profiled in a study of blood T cell repertoires in COVID-19. Study in general: COVID-19 samples from acute and convalescent phases originated in the United States, Italy and Spain. Sources were T cells, B-cell-depleted T cells, or PBMCs; the material itself was cDNA or gDNA.

Authors' processing steps: Amplification of reference gene primers was used by the study to estimate nucleated cell counts. Method: immunoSEQ multiplex PCR; TCRdb's copy keeps in-frame clones and lacks some. That table gives V, J and clone size, and the DNA gave D and trimming. The data show around 67,000 clones, 65% to 85% seen once. The V gene end was trimmed by 4 bases and the J gene end by 8 bases; junction bases not matched to a gene: 7. CDR3 length: 14 residues. CDR1 and CDR2 from the germline V gene are SGHRS and YFSETQ. The TCR originated in a man aged 50 to 59 with active COVID-19. The V call is TRBV5-1, the J call TRBJ1-2; 11 bases fit TRBD1. Sequencing was carried out using peripheral blood. The CDR3 bases are TGCGCCAGCAGCCCCGGACAGGGGGCGAGGGGCTACACCTTC. This translates into CASSPGQGARGYTF.